Listed below are T cell receptor beta chains from one sample, sequenced in a study of CD8+ T cells in alopecia areata. Profiled with immunoSEQ multiplex PCR; TCRdb holds only in-frame clones, not every one. The table has about 13,000 clones, 45% to 65% seen once. The material sequenced was CD4+ Tregs sorted from blood. Every receptor here comes from a human donor with alopecia areata. The CDR3 runs from the conserved cysteine through the conserved F or W. A D gene is named only where the DNA matches it firmly. Rows may omit the clone size; those that give it use once, few, many or a size class.

v_gene: TRBV28
d_gene: NA
abundance: NA
j_gene: TRBJ1-2
CDR3nt: TGTGCCAGCAGTGCCGGACAGTCGAACTATGGCTACACCTTC
CDR3aa: CASSAGQSNYGYTF

v_gene: TRBV6-1
d_gene: NA
abundance: NA
j_gene: TRBJ2-4
CDR3nt: TGTGCCAGCAGTGAGGCGCAGTATCAGGCCGAACTAGCCAAAAACATTCAGTACTTC
CDR3aa: CASSEAQYQAELAKNIQYF

v_gene: TRBV9
d_gene: NA
abundance: few
j_gene: TRBJ2-1
CDR3nt: TGTGCCAGCAGCGTAGACCCCGCGTGGGATGAGCAGTTCTTC
CDR3aa: CASSVDPAWDEQFF

v_gene: TRBV7-2
d_gene: NA
abundance: NA
j_gene: TRBJ2-1
CDR3nt: TGTGCCAGCAGCTTTCCGGATCAGGGCAATGAGCAGTTCTTC
CDR3aa: CASSFPDQGNEQFF

v_gene: TRBV6-1
d_gene: TRBD2
abundance: NA
j_gene: TRBJ2-7
CDR3nt: TGTGCCAGCAGATTAGCGGGGGTCTACGAGCAGTACTTC
CDR3aa: CASRLAGVYEQYF

v_gene: TRBV5-1
d_gene: TRBD2
abundance: NA
j_gene: TRBJ2-1
CDR3nt: TGCGCCAGCAGCAATCCCCAAGCGGGAGTTGATGAGCAGTTCTTC
CDR3aa: CASSNPQAGVDEQFF

v_gene: TRBV18
d_gene: NA
abundance: NA
j_gene: TRBJ2-7
CDR3nt: TGTGCCAGCTCACCGACATCCTACGAGCAGTACTTC
CDR3aa: CASSPTSYEQYF

v_gene: TRBV10-3
d_gene: NA
abundance: NA
j_gene: TRBJ2-1
CDR3nt: TGTGCCATCAGGGACCAATACAATGAGCAGTTCTTC
CDR3aa: CAIRDQYNEQFF

v_gene: TRBV5-1
d_gene: NA
abundance: NA
j_gene: TRBJ2-7
CDR3nt: TGCGCCAGCATGAGGGGCCTTGAGCAGTACTTC
CDR3aa: CASMRGLEQYF

v_gene: TRBV5-1
d_gene: TRBD1
abundance: NA
j_gene: TRBJ1-2
CDR3nt: TGCGCCAGCAGCTTGGAGGGACAGGGTCTACGTGGCTACACCTTC
CDR3aa: CASSLEGQGLRGYTF

v_gene: TRBV29-1
d_gene: NA
abundance: NA
j_gene: TRBJ2-5
CDR3nt: TGCAGCGTCTGGAGGGGGGACGGACAAGAGACCCAGTACTTC
CDR3aa: CSVWRGDGQETQYF

v_gene: TRBV14
d_gene: NA
abundance: few
j_gene: TRBJ2-2
CDR3nt: TGTGCCAGCAGCCAACGGGGAACCGGGGAGCTGTTTTTT
CDR3aa: CASSQRGTGELFF

v_gene: TRBV7-2
d_gene: TRBD1
abundance: NA
j_gene: TRBJ1-1
CDR3nt: TGTGCCAGCAGACCCACTACGACAGGGAGAAGGACTGAAGCTTTCTTT
CDR3aa: CASRPTTTGRRTEAFF

v_gene: TRBV6-5
d_gene: NA
abundance: NA
j_gene: TRBJ1-1
CDR3nt: TGTGCCAGCAGCAGCGTCGGGACAACTGAAGCTTTCTTT
CDR3aa: CASSSVGTTEAFF

v_gene: TRBV29-1
d_gene: TRBD1
abundance: NA
j_gene: TRBJ1-2
CDR3nt: TGCAGCGTTGGGACAGGGGCTATGGGCTACACCTTC
CDR3aa: CSVGTGAMGYTF

v_gene: TRBV6-5
d_gene: TRBD2
abundance: NA
j_gene: TRBJ2-7
CDR3nt: TGTGCCAGCAGTGACTTAGCGGGACGACCCTACGAGCAGTACTTC
CDR3aa: CASSDLAGRPYEQYF

v_gene: TRBV2
d_gene: NA
abundance: NA
j_gene: TRBJ1-3
CDR3nt: TGTGCCAGCACTTTTGGCGGAAACACCATATATTTT
CDR3aa: CASTFGGNTIYF

v_gene: TRBV27
d_gene: NA
abundance: NA
j_gene: TRBJ2-2
CDR3nt: TGTGCCAGCAGTTTTAGGGGCGGGCGGACTCTTAGGGACACCGGGGAGCTGTTTTTT
CDR3aa: CASSFRGGRTLRDTGELFF

v_gene: TRBV5-6
d_gene: NA
abundance: NA
j_gene: TRBJ2-5
CDR3nt: TGTGCCAGCAGCTTGGCCCGAACCTCCGGGCCCCAAGAGACCCAGTACTTC
CDR3aa: CASSLARTSGPQETQYF

v_gene: TRBV6-6
d_gene: NA
abundance: NA
j_gene: TRBJ1-1
CDR3nt: TGTGCCAGCAGTCCACCCAAGAGAACTGAAGCTTTCTTT
CDR3aa: CASSPPKRTEAFF

v_gene: TRBV2
d_gene: NA
abundance: NA
j_gene: TRBJ2-3
CDR3nt: TGTGCCAGCAGTGCTATGGACGGCACAGATACGCAGTATTTT
CDR3aa: CASSAMDGTDTQYF

v_gene: TRBV7-6
d_gene: NA
abundance: NA
j_gene: TRBJ2-7
CDR3nt: TGTGCCAGCAGCTTACTGGGCCCGGGGTACGAGCAGTACTTC
CDR3aa: CASSLLGPGYEQYF

v_gene: TRBV29-1
d_gene: NA
abundance: NA
j_gene: TRBJ1-2
CDR3nt: TGCAGCGTTGAAGCCGACCCAGGATCTGACTATGGCTACACCTTC
CDR3aa: CSVEADPGSDYGYTF

v_gene: TRBV6-5
d_gene: NA
abundance: NA
j_gene: TRBJ1-1
CDR3nt: TGTGCCAGCAGCCATGTCGGGGTGGCTTTCTTT
CDR3aa: CASSHVGVAFF

v_gene: TRBV10-3
d_gene: TRBD2
abundance: NA
j_gene: TRBJ2-5
CDR3nt: TGTGCCATCAGCCTAGCGGGAGTGCAAGAGACCCAGTACTTC
CDR3aa: CAISLAGVQETQYF

v_gene: TRBV19
d_gene: TRBD2
abundance: few
j_gene: TRBJ2-1
CDR3nt: TGTGCCAGTAGCAACCCGGGACTAGTAAGTGAGCAGTTCTTC
CDR3aa: CASSNPGLVSEQFF

v_gene: TRBV9
d_gene: NA
abundance: few
j_gene: TRBJ2-1
CDR3nt: TGTGCCAGCAGCATTGGGGGGGCAGTTTACAATGAGCAGTTCTTC
CDR3aa: CASSIGGAVYNEQFF

v_gene: TRBV5-6
d_gene: TRBD2
abundance: NA
j_gene: TRBJ2-2
CDR3nt: TGTGCCAGCAGCTTGGTTACACTCGGACTAGACCCTGGCCCCGGGGAGCTGTTTTTT
CDR3aa: CASSLVTLGLDPGPGELFF

v_gene: TRBV30
d_gene: NA
abundance: NA
j_gene: TRBJ1-2
CDR3nt: TGTGCCTGGAGCGGTGATTTTCGGGGGGAACTCTATGGCTACACCTTC
CDR3aa: CAWSGDFRGELYGYTF